This TCR beta chain came from a study of cytomegalovirus exposure and HLA in healthy donors. Whole-study results and caveats: As was reported, the HLA-A and HLA-B alleles of most subjects were accurately predicted from TCR beta sequences. The classifier reportedly diagnosed cytomegalovirus status with high specificity and sensitivity. When analyzed later, a missense DCLRE1C variant was found to be linked to TCR beta V- and J-gene trimming.

Of note for this clone: As yet, its antigen is unknown.

Trimming left V 5 bases short and J 5 bases short, with 24 bases between. Germline assignment: CDR1 MNHEY and CDR2 SMNVEV (reference sequence). This CDR3 is 17 amino acids long. Vbeta (60) and Jbeta (13) primers were used in the PCR. Sequencing was performed with immunoSEQ multiplex PCR; in TCRdb, only in-frame clones are kept and a portion is missing. The sample consists of 130,000 to 150,000 clones, around 83% of them appearing once. The sample consisted of PBMCs. The V call is TRBV27, the J call TRBJ1-2; maybe TRBD1 (5 bases). The TCR originated in a man aged 35-49 years in good health and CMV-seropositive. The CDR3, as DNA: TGTGCCAGCAGTACTCGCCTCAAGGGGAAGGCTTTGTATGGCTACACCTTC. Its protein is CASSTRLKGKALYGYTF.